This T cell receptor beta chain emerged from a study of a mutant IDH1 vaccine in newly diagnosed glioma. Study information: Vaccines were begun 4-6 weeks after radiotherapy alone, or with temozolomide cycles. General study points: Pseudoprogression apparently tracked independently of changes in top peripheral T cell clonotypes.

The protocol was immunoSEQ multiplex PCR, while the TCRdb copy is restricted to in-frame clones and leaves out a portion. Of fewer than 70,000 clones detected, around 89% appear once; the ten largest clones hold 1.5% to 2.5%. V was trimmed by 7 bases and J by 0 bases, leaving 10 bases between them. The CDR3 contains 12 residues. Germline V gene sequence: CDR1 SQVTM, CDR2 ANQGSEA. This sample's time point: week 11, during vaccination. One vaccine dose held 300 ug of mutant IDH1 20-mer peptide and came with topical imiquimod. Note on this clone: Its target is unknown.

This TCR was recovered from a man aged 40-49 years with glioma. Here the sequenced sample was PBMCs, taken from a glioma patient whose treatment included an IDH1 peptide vaccine. The chain links TRBV29-1 to TRBJ2-7; D not resolved. This CDR3 is CSGQVSSYEQYF. DNA for the CDR3: TGCAGCGGGCAGGTGAGCTCCTACGAGCAGTACTTC.